This record covers a single T cell receptor (beta chain). The V end lost 1 base, the J end lost 1 base, and 11 bases lay between the germline ends. The CDR3 is 16 amino acids. Germline CDR1 SGHVT, CDR2 SQSDAQ. This sample was taken from a study of identifying expanded T cells in peripheral blood. Assay used: immunoSEQ multiplex PCR; TCRdb lists only in-frame clones, some missing. The top ten clones hold around 4.3% of a sample with approximately 90,000 clones, roughly 84% of them seen once. The sample taken for sequencing was blood. The chain uses TRBV7-4 and TRBJ1-5, with a weak D call TRBD1 (5 bases). This sequence originates from a person aged 18-69 years in good health. CDR3 region: CASSLEVRGSNQPQHF. CDR3 DNA sequence: TGTGCCAGCAGCTTAGAGGTGCGGGGGAGCAATCAGCCCCAGCATTTT. Variable domain in full (rest from reference TRBV7-4 and TRBJ1-5): GAGVSQSPRYKVAKRGRDVALRCDSISGHVTLYWYRQTLGQGSEVLTYSQSDAQRDKSGRPSGRFSAERPERSVSTLKIQRTEQGDSAVYLCASSLEVRGSNQPQHFGDGTRLSIL.